The source of this TCR beta chain is a study of PD-L1 blockade in urothelial cancer. About the study: From about 2014, patients received atezolizumab, given as 1,200 mg intravenously every 3 weeks. At 6 weeks and at 3 weeks (second dose) after treatment start, blood was analyzed.

Sample time point: pretreatment peripheral blood. Locally advanced or metastatic urothelial carcinoma was present in patients. There were between 1 and 8 samples from each patient, taken pretreatment and on-treatment. The V and J ends lost 6 bases and 2 bases, in that order; junction bases with no gene match: 7. Germline V gives CDR1 SNHLY, CDR2 FYNNEI. The CDR3 has 15 amino acids. Assay: immunoSEQ multiplex PCR; the TCRdb copy retains only in-frame clones and omits some. This sample has about 49,000 clones, with 79% found just once. This TCR derives from a man between 65 and 85 years old with urothelial cancer. The sequencing used PBMCs, collected around atezolizumab (anti-PD-L1) treatment. This sequence joins TRBV2 and TRBJ2-3; 8 bases are a match to TRBD2. The CDR3 DNA reads TGTGCCAGCAGCGTAGCGGGGCCACTCACAGATACGCAGTATTTT. It is translated as CASSVAGPLTDTQYF.